These T cell receptor beta chains were read from a single sample in a study of blood T cells in healthy people across ages. TCRdb fed the 5' RACE reads into MiXCR, producing one record per CDR3 protein. The sample holds 700,000 to 950,000 distinct CDR3 sequences, 43% seen once. The sample consisted of blood. The source of these receptors is a woman in her sixties or seventies in good health. The CDR3 runs from the conserved cysteine through the conserved F or W. The order of the fields is J gene, V gene, D gene, clone size, CDR3 protein, CDR3 DNA. A D gene is named only where the DNA matches it firmly. A row's size may be missing; if present it is once, few, many or a size class.

TRBJ1-1	TRBV12-3/TRBV12-4	NA	NA	CASTRPPVTEAFF	TGTGCCAGCACACGACCCCCGGTCACTGAAGCTTTCTTT
TRBJ2-5	TRBV29-1	NA	NA	CSVWDKETQYF	TGCAGCGTTTGGGACAAAGAGACCCAGTACTTC
TRBJ2-7	TRBV20-1	TRBD2	NA	CSARDGLAADEQYF	TGCAGTGCTAGAGATGGGCTAGCGGCTGACGAGCAGTACTTC
TRBJ2-4	TRBV29-1	TRBD2	NA	CSVDLAGSSEQYF	TGCAGCGTTGACCTAGCGGGGAGCTCGGAGCAGTACTTC
TRBJ1-3	TRBV6-6	NA	NA	CASSYYRAGNTIYF	TGTGCCAGCAGTTACTACAGAGCTGGAAACACCATATATTTT
TRBJ2-5	TRBV30	NA	few	CAWSVLGQGETQYF	TGTGCCTGGAGTGTACTGGGACAAGGAGAGACCCAGTACTTC
TRBJ1-5	TRBV27	TRBD1	NA	CASSVTGGGSNQPQHF	TGTGCCAGCAGTGTGACAGGGGGTGGTAGCAATCAGCCCCAGCATTTT
TRBJ1-4	TRBV7-8	NA	NA	CASSLAETSRGEKLFF	TGTGCCAGCAGCTTAGCGGAGACTTCGAGAGGTGAAAAACTGTTTTTT
TRBJ2-1	TRBV6-2/TRBV6-3	TRBD2	few	CASEGLAGGYEQFF	TGTGCCAGCGAGGGACTAGCGGGAGGGTATGAGCAGTTCTTC
TRBJ2-7	TRBV29-1	NA	once	CSVETTGGEQYF	TGCAGCGTTGAAACGACAGGCGGCGAGCAGTACTTC
TRBJ1-5	TRBV15	TRBD1	many	CATSSVQGGHQPQHF	TGTGCCACCAGCAGTGTCCAGGGGGGGCATCAGCCCCAGCATTTT
TRBJ2-3	TRBV19	NA	NA	CASSPRDGWGYF	TGTGCCAGTAGCCCCAGGGACGGTTGGGGGTATTTT
TRBJ1-6	TRBV5-5	NA	few	CASSWLGAPLHF	TGTGCCAGCAGCTGGTTGGGGGCACCCCTCCACTTT
TRBJ1-1	TRBV27	TRBD1	NA	CASSSGQGAKGNTEAFF	TGTGCCAGCAGTTCTGGACAGGGGGCGAAAGGTAACACTGAAGCTTTCTTT
TRBJ2-7	TRBV3-1	NA	NA	CASSQDTAEQYF	TGTGCCAGCAGCCAAGATACGGCCGAGCAGTACTTC
TRBJ1-2	TRBV29-1	NA	NA	CSVASDYGYTF	TGCAGCGTTGCGTCCGACTATGGCTACACCTTC
TRBJ2-3	TRBV7-9	TRBD1	few	CASSSHRQGGTDTQYF	TGTGCCAGCAGCTCGCACCGACAGGGAGGCACAGATACGCAGTATTTT
TRBJ2-3	TRBV27	NA	NA	CASIVSAGTDTQYF	TGTGCCAGCATTGTATCAGCGGGCACAGATACGCAGTATTTT
TRBJ1-1	TRBV7-2	TRBD1	few	CASSTQGAGTEAFF	TGTGCCAGCAGCACTCAGGGGGCAGGCACTGAAGCTTTCTTT